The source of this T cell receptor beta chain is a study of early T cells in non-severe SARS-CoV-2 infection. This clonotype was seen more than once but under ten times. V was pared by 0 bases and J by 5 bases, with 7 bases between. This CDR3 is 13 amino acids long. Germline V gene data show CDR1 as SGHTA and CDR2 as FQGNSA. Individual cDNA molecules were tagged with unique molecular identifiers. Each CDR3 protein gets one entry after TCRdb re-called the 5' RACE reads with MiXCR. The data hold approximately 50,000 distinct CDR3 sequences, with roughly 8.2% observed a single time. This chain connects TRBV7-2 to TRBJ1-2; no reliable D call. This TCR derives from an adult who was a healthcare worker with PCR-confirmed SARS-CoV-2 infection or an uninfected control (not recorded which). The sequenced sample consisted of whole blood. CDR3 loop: CASSLAGPYGYTF. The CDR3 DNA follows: TGTGCCAGCAGCTTAGCTGGACCTTATGGCTACACCTTC.